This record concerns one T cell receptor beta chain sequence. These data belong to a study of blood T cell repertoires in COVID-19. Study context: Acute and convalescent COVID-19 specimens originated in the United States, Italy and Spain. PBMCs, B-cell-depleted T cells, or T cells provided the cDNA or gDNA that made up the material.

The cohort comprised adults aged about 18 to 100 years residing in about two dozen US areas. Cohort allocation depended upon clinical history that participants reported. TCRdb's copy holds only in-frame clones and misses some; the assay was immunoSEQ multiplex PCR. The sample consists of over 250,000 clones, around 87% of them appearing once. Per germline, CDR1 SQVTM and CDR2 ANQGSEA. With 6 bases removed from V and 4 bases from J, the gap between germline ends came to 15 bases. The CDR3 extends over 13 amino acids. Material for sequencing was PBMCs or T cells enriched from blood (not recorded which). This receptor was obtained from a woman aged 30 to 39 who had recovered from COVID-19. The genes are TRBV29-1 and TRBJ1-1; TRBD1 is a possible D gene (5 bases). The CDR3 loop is CSVSGILGTEAFF. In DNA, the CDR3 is TGCAGCGTCTCAGGGATCCTGGGCACTGAAGCTTTCTTT. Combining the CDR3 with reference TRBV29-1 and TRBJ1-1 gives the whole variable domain SAVISQKPSRDICQRGTSLTIQCQVDSQVTMMFWYRQQPGQSLTLIATANQGSEATYESGFVIDKFPISRPNLTFSTLTVSNMSPEDSSIYLCSVSGILGTEAFFGQGTRLTVV.